There are a few counts of the clone carrying this T cell receptor (beta chain). Antigen specificity is unknown. Amplified TCR beta CDR3 regions derived from RNA transcripts. When the TCR CDR3 underwent first-round RT-PCR, the HTBI primer set was used. TCRdb redid the calling of the multiplex PCR reads with MiXCR, one entry per CDR3 protein. Of 620,000 or so distinct CDR3 sequences in the sample, around 13% were seen once. The sample is drawn from a study of T cells in Graves' hyperthyroidism and ophthalmopathy. Study-level results: The model's output predicted ophthalmopathy at a median of 6.5 months prior to onset.

V gave up 3 bases and J gave up 1 base, with 12 bases separating them. The CDR3 contains 14 residues. Germline lookup yields CDR1 SQVTM and CDR2 ANQGSEA. V and J are TRBV29-1 and TRBJ1-2; D is possibly TRBD1 (6 bases). The source of this sequence is a woman between 50 and 59 years old with Graves' ophthalmopathy. The sequenced material came from blood. The CDR3 loop is CSVDRGAINYGYTF. The CDR3 region has the DNA TGCAGCGTTGACAGGGGCGCCATTAACTATGGCTACACCTTC.